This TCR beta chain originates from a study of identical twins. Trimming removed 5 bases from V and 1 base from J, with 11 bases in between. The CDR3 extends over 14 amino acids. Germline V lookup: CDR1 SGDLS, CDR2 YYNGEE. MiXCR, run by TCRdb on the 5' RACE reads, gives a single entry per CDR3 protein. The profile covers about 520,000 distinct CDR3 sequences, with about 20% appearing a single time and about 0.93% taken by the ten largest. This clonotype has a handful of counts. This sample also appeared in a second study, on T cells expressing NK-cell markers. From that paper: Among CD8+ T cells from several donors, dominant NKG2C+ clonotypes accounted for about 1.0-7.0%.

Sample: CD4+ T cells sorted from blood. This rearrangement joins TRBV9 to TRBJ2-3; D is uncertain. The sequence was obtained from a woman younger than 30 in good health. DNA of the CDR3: TGTGCCAGCAGGAGTCTAGGTCGCACAGATACGCAGTATTTT. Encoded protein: CASRSLGRTDTQYF.